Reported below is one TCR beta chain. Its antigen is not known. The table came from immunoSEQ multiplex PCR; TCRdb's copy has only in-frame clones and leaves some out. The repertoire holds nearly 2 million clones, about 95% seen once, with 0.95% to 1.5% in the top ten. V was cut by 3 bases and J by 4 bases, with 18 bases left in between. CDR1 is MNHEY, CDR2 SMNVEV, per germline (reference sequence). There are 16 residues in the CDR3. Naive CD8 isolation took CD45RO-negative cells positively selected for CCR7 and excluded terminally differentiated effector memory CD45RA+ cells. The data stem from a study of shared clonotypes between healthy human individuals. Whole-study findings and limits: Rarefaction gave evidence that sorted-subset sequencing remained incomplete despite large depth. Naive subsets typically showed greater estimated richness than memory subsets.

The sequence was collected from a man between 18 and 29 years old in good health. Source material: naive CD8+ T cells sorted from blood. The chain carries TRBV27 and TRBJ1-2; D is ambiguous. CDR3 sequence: CASSFFPLDFVYGYTF. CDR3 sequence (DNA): TGTGCCAGCAGTTTTTTCCCCTTAGATTTCGTCTATGGCTACACCTTC.